One TCR beta chain is described in this entry. The antigen remains unidentified. This sample is drawn from a study of cytomegalovirus exposure and HLA in healthy donors. Study outcomes and limitations: Several top significant clusters appeared, in a later analysis, to be linked to common viral pathogens. A later analysis showed that HLA-associated TCR beta chains had undergone more clonal expansion than equally common others. The productive fraction for most TCR beta V segments was about 87% or about 30% in an earlier analysis. In vitro confirmation showed three CMV-associated chains to be CMV antigen specific.

The CDR3 loop spans 16 amino acids. J was trimmed by 4 bases and V by 1 base; bases with no gene match: 6. CDR1 is MNHNS, CDR2 SASEGT, per germline. The PCR employed 60 Vbeta primers together with 13 Jbeta primers. Repertoires were generated with immunoSEQ multiplex PCR, while TCRdb's copy carries only in-frame clones and drops some. The sample records 200,000 to 300,000 clones, roughly four fifths being singletons. This clonotype was sampled from a woman in her forties in good health and CMV-seropositive. The rearrangement uses TRBV6-1 and TRBJ2-3, with 9 bases fitting TRBD2. Sequencing input: PBMCs. As DNA, the CDR3 is TGTGCCAGCAGTGAAGTAGCGGGAGATAGGTCAGATACGCAGTATTTT. The encoded protein is CASSEVAGDRSDTQYF.